This record looks at one T cell receptor (beta chain) sequence and its context. V was pared by 4 bases and J by 5 bases, with 18 bases between. The CDR3 sequence is 15 residues long. In germline, CDR1 is SGHRS, CDR2 YFSETQ. The repertoire was sequenced with immunoSEQ multiplex PCR; TCRdb's copy has only in-frame clones and lacks some. The table includes around 390,000 clones, around nine tenths detected once. This sample was taken from a study of blood T cell repertoires in COVID-19. Material for sequencing was PBMCs or T cells enriched from blood (not recorded which). This TCR was recovered from a woman between 50 and 59 years old who had recovered from COVID-19. This chain connects TRBV5-1 to TRBJ1-2; TRBD1 might be the D (6 bases). DNA for the CDR3: TGCGCCAGCAGCGCGCGGTACAGGGCAGGATATGGCTACACCTTC. Protein product: CASSARYRAGYGYTF. The full variable domain, with the rest looked up from reference TRBV5-1 and TRBJ1-2, is KAGVTQTPRYLIKTRGQQVTLSCSPISGHRSVSWYQQTPGQGLQFLFEYFSETQRNKGNFPGRFSGRQFSNSRSEMNVSTLELGDSALYLCASSARYRAGYGYTFGSGTRLTVV.